This T cell receptor beta chain emerged from a study of shared clonotypes between healthy human individuals. The assay used deep level. Generated by immunoSEQ multiplex PCR, the TCRdb table keeps only in-frame clones and is missing some. The data show fewer than 3 million clones, with just under 95% seen just once and approximately 0.4% held by the top ten. CD4+ cells underwent separation, giving CD45RA+ naive and CD45RA-negative memory subsets. The CDR3 extends over 16 amino acids. Germline CDR1 is SGHNT and CDR2 is YENEEA. Trimming cost V 6 bases and J 4 bases; bases outside gene matches: 4. Sequenced: naive CD4+ T cells from PBMCs. Specified subset: CD45RA+ positively selected. This TCR derives from a young man in good health. Some clones in this sample may be carry-over from other donors' samples. The chain combines TRBV11-3 with TRBJ2-2, with 14 bases identical to TRBD2. This CDR3 reads CASRRLAGGSTGELFF. In nucleotides, the CDR3 is TGTGCCAGCAGACGACTAGCGGGAGGGAGCACCGGGGAGCTGTTTTTT.